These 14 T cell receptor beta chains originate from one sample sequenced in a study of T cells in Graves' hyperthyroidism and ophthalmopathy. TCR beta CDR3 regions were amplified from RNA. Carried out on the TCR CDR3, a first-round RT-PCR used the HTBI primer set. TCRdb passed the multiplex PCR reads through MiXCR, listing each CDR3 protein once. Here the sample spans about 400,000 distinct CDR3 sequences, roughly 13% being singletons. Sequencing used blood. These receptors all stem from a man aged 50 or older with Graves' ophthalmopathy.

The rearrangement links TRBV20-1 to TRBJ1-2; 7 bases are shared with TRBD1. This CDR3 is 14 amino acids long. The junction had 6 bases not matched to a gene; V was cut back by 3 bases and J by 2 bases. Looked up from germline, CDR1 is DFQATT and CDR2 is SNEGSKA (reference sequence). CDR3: CSARGQFNNYGYTF. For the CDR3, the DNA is TGCAGTGCTAGGGGACAGTTCAACAACTATGGCTACACCTTC.

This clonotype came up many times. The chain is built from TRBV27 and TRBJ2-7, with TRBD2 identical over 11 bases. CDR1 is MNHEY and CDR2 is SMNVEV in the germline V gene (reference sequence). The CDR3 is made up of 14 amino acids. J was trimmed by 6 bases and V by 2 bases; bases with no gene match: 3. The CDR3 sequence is CASSLTSGSSEQYF. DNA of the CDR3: TGTGCCAGCAGTTTAACTAGCGGGAGCTCCGAGCAGTACTTC.

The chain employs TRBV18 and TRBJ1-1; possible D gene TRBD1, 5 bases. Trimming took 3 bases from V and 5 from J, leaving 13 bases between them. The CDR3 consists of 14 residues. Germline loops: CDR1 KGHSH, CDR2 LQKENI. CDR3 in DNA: TGTGCCAGCTCACCCAGGGCAGGGATGACTGAAGCTTTCTTT. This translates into CASSPRAGMTEAFF.

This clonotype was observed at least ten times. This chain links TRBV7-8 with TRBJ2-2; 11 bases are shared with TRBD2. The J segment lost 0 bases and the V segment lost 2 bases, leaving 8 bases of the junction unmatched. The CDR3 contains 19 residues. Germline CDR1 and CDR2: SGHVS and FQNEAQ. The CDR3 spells CASSLRGASGRTNTGELFF. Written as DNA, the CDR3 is TGTGCCAGCAGCTTAAGAGGGGCTAGCGGGAGGACGAACACCGGGGAGCTGTTTTTT.

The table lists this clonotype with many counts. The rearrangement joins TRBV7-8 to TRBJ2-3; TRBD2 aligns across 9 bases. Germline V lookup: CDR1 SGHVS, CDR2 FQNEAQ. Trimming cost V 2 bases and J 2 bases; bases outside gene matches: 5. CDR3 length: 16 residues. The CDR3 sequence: CASSLFLAGITDTQYF. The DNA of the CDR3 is TGTGCCAGCAGCTTATTTCTAGCGGGGATCACAGATACGCAGTATTTT. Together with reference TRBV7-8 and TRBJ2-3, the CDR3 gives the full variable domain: GAGVSQSPRYKVAKRGQDVALRCDPISGHVSLFWYQQALGQGPEFLTYFQNEAQLDKSGLPSDRFFAERPEGSVSTLKIQRTQQEDSAVYLCASSLFLAGITDTQYFGPGTRLTVL.

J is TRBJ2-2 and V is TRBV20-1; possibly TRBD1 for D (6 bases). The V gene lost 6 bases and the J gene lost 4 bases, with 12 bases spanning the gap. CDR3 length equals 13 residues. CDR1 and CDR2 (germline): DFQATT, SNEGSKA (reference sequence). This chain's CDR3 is CSAETGSTGELFF. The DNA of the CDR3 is TGCAGTGCGGAAACAGGGTCCACCGGGGAGCTGTTTTTT.

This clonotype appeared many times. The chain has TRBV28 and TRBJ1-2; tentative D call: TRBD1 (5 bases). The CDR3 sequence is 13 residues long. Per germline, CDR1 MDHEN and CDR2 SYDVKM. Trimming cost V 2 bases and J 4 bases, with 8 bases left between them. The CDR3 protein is CASSLPGIYGYTF. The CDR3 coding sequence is TGTGCCAGCAGTTTACCAGGGATCTATGGCTACACCTTC.

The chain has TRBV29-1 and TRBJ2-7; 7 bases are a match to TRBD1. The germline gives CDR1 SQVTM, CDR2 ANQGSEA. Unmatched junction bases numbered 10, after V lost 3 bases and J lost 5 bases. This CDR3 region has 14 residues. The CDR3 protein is CSVEGERGLHEQYF. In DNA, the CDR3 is TGCAGCGTTGAGGGGGAAAGGGGGCTCCACGAGCAGTACTTC.

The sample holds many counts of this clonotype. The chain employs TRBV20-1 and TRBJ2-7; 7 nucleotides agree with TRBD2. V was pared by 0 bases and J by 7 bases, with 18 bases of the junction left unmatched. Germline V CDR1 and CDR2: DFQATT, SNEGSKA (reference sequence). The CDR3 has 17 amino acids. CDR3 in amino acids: CSARDLPQRGGDAEQYF. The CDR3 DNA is TGCAGTGCTAGAGACTTACCCCAACGCGGGGGAGATGCGGAGCAGTACTTC.

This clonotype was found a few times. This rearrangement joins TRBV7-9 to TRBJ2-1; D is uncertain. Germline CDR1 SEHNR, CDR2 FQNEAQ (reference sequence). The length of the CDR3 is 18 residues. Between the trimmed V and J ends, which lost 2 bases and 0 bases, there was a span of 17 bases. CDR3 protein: CASSLPNGSPSSYNEQFF. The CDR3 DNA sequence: TGTGCCAGCAGCTTACCCAACGGGTCACCCAGCTCCTACAATGAGCAGTTCTTC.

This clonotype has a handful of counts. In DNA form, the CDR3 reads TGTGCCAGCAGCTTAGATGCGGGGTGGCTAGCGGGAGGGCCGTACAATGAGCAGTTCTTC. This translates into CASSLDAGWLAGGPYNEQFF. J is TRBJ2-1 and V is TRBV11-2; 12 nucleotides align to TRBD2. Per germline, CDR1 SGHAT and CDR2 FQNNGV. J was trimmed by 4 bases and V by 0 bases; bases with no gene match: 13. CDR3 length: 20 amino acids.

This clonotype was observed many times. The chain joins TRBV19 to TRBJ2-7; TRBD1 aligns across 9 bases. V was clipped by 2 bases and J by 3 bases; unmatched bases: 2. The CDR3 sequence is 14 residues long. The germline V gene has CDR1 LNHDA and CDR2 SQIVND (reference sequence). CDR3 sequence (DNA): TGTGCCAGTAGTATACTGGGACAGGGCTACGAGCAGTACTTC. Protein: CASSILGQGYEQYF.

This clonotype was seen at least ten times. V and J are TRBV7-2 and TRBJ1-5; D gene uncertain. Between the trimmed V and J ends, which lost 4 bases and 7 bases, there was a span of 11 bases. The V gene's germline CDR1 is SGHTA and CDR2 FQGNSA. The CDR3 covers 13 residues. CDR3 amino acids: CASSSQERQPQHF. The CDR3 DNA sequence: TGTGCCAGCAGCTCCCAGGAGCGGCAGCCCCAGCATTTT.

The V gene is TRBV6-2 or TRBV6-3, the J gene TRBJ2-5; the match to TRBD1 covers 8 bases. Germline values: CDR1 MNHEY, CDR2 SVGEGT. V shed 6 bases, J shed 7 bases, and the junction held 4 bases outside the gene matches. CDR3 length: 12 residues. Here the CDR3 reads CASRGQGRTQYF. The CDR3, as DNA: TGTGCCAGCAGAGGACAGGGAAGGACCCAGTACTTC.